Sequencing of this T cell receptor beta chain was carried out in a study of Ad26.COV2.S vaccination and SARS-CoV-2 variants. Looking at the study overall: Donor got 5x10^10 or 1x10^11 viral particles of Ad26.COV2.S. Points from the study as a whole: The placebo group had lower spike-specific TCR breadth than the vaccine recipients did. Possible underestimation of total T cell responses by the TCR breadth and depth analyses was noted.

Germline V gene lookup returns CDR1 DFQATT and CDR2 SNEGSKA (reference sequence). This CDR3 spans 11 amino acids. V was shortened by 6 bases and J by 2 bases, with 7 bases between the two germline ends. Measured with immunoSEQ multiplex PCR; TCRdb has only the in-frame clones, and not every one. This sample carries 400,000 to 450,000 clones, 90% of them seen once, and the ten largest clones take approximately 12%. The sample's treatment: about 20 received Ad26.COV2.S at low or high dose, single or two shots; about 5 received placebo; per-sample allocation not given. Each sample was drawn 63 days after the first injection (of vaccine or placebo). In Boston, an adult donor aged 18-55 years took part. A remark on this clone: Its antigen is still unknown.

The TCR originated in a person between 18 and 59 years old who received the Ad26.COV2.S COVID-19 vaccine or a placebo. The J gene is TRBJ1-1, the V gene TRBV20-1; no clear D. Sequencing used peripheral blood, obtained in a trial of Ad26.COV2.S vaccine versus placebo. DNA of the CDR3: TGCAGTGCAGGGTTTAACACTGAAGCTTTCTTT. This translates into CSAGFNTEAFF.